These 27 T cell receptor beta chains came from one sample sequenced in a study of cytotoxic CD8 clonotypes in ibrutinib-treated CLL. The repertoire was sequenced with immunoSEQ multiplex PCR; TCRdb's copy has only in-frame clones and lacks some. The sample holds about 15,000 clones, 55% to 65% seen once. The source was PBMCs, collected before ibrutinib treatment. Receptor source: a human donor with chronic lymphocytic leukemia.

The chain uses TRBV6-1 and TRBJ2-5; 8 bases line up with TRBD1. Per germline, CDR1 MNHNS and CDR2 SASEGT. Trimming cost V 4 bases and J 7 bases; bases outside gene matches: 5. This CDR3 has 13 residues. The CDR3 sequence is CASSGTGSATQYF. The CDR3 region has the DNA TGTGCCAGCAGTGGGACAGGGAGTGCGACCCAGTACTTC.

V gene TRBV11-3 combines with J gene TRBJ2-2; TRBD1 aligns across 12 bases. Germline V CDR1 and CDR2: SGHNT, YENEEA. This CDR3 has 15 amino acids. The junction had 3 bases not matched to a gene; V was cut back by 4 bases and J by 6 bases. For the CDR3, the DNA is TGTGCCAGCAGCTGGGACAGGGGGCCCCCCGGGGAGCTGTTTTTT. It translates to CASSWDRGPPGELFF.

This chain uses TRBV7-2 with TRBJ1-5; possible D gene TRBD1, 6 bases. Germline CDR1 reads SGHTA; CDR2 reads FQGNSA. CDR3 length: 14 residues. Trimming pared 0 bases from V and 7 bases from J, leaving 10 bases between. CDR3 sequence reads: CASSLATGLQPQHF. CDR3 DNA: TGTGCCAGCAGCTTAGCTACAGGGTTGCAGCCCCAGCATTTT.

The genes are TRBV27 and TRBJ1-2, with D possibly TRBD1 on 6 matching bases. Trimming took 4 bases from V and 4 from J, leaving 7 bases between them. CDR3 size: 12 residues. Germline CDR1 reads MNHEY; CDR2 reads SMNVEV (reference sequence). The CDR3 spells CASSSGAYGYTF. The CDR3 DNA sequence: TGTGCCAGCAGTTCAGGGGCCTATGGCTACACCTTC.

Only one count was recorded for this clone. This CDR3 reads CASSPPGLQETQYF. CDR3 nucleotides: TGTGCCAGCAGTCCTCCGGGACTCCAAGAGACCCAGTACTTC. V gene TRBV7-9 combines with J gene TRBJ2-5, with a weak D call TRBD2 (6 bases). From germline, CDR1 is SEHNR and CDR2 FQNEAQ (reference sequence). V shed 6 bases and J shed 1 base, with 12 bases lying between them. CDR3 length equals 14 residues.

This clone is labeled as medium-sized. V and J are TRBV2 and TRBJ1-2; tentative D call: TRBD1 (5 bases). Between the trimmed V and J ends, which lost 7 bases and 1 base, there was a span of 10 bases. The germline gives CDR1 SNHLY, CDR2 FYNNEI. The CDR3 contains 13 residues. DNA of the CDR3: TGTGCCAGCATATCGACAGATAACTATGGCTACACCTTC. As protein: CASISTDNYGYTF.

This clone showed up just a few times. J is TRBJ1-2 and V is TRBV6-6, with a tentative D call TRBD1 (6 bases). The germline V gene has CDR1 MNHNY and CDR2 SVGAGI (reference sequence). The CDR3 runs 14 residues. V lost 4 bases and J 4 bases, leaving 13 bases between the germline ends. DNA of the CDR3: TGTGCCAGCAGTTCGACAGGAACCCTCTATGGCTACACCTTC. Translating it yields CASSSTGTLYGYTF.

This clone was recorded a few times. V gene TRBV4-1 combines with J gene TRBJ1-6; D ambiguous. CDR3 length equals 15 residues. CDR1 is MGHRA and CDR2 is YSYEKL in the germline V gene. Trimming took off 0 bases at V and 9 bases at J, with 12 bases between the two ends. CDR3 protein: CASSQDEGRSSPLHF. As DNA, the CDR3 is TGCGCCAGCAGCCAAGACGAGGGTCGGAGTTCACCCCTCCACTTT.

By its share, this clone is medium-sized (0.01 to 0.1%). The gene calls are TRBV18 and TRBJ1-3; D perhaps matches TRBD1 (6 bases). Between the trimmed V and J ends, which lost 3 bases and 0 bases, there was a span of 12 bases. Germline V gene sequence: CDR1 KGHSH, CDR2 LQKENI. This CDR3 is built from 16 residues. CDR3 sequence: CASSPNTGSSGNTIYF. In DNA form, the CDR3 reads TGTGCCAGCTCACCGAATACAGGGAGCTCTGGAAACACCATATATTTT.

This chain links TRBV5-6 with TRBJ2-5; 11 nucleotides line up with TRBD2. In germline, CDR1 is SGHDT, CDR2 YYEEEE. The CDR3 has 18 amino acids. V trimming: 3 bases; J trimming: 4 bases; junction bases outside the gene matches: 14. CDR3 nucleotides: TGTGCCAGCAGCTCCCGGGACTTCATAGCGGGAGGGGGAGAGACCCAGTACTTC. It yields the protein CASSSRDFIAGGGETQYF. Complete variable domain (other parts from reference TRBV5-6 and TRBJ2-5): DAGVTQSPTHLIKTRGQQVTLRCSPKSGHDTVSWYQQALGQGPQFIFQYYEEEERQRGNFPDRFSGHQFPNYSSELNVNALLLGDSALYLCASSSRDFIAGGGETQYFGPGTRLLVL.

The CDR3 DNA follows: TGCAGCGTTGGTGGCGGGAACACCGGGGAGCTGTTTTTT. It yields the protein CSVGGGNTGELFF. The chain joins TRBV29-1 to TRBJ2-2; D is unresolved. CDR1 is SQVTM and CDR2 is ANQGSEA in the germline V gene. V dropped 4 bases and J dropped 1 base, with 7 bases sitting between them. The CDR3 is made up of 13 amino acids.

The rearrangement links TRBV7-9 to TRBJ2-5, with D perhaps matching TRBD2 (6 bases). Germline values: CDR1 SEHNR, CDR2 FQNEAQ (reference sequence). CDR3 length equals 15 residues. The V end was cut by 1 base, the J end by 5 bases, with 14 bases between. CDR3 sequence: CASSLDVGDWETQYF. The CDR3 coding sequence is TGTGCCAGCAGCTTAGACGTAGGGGACTGGGAGACCCAGTACTTC. Filled out from reference TRBV7-9 and TRBJ2-5, the complete variable domain reads DTGVSQNPRHKITKRGQNVTFRCDPISEHNRLYWYRQTLGQGPEFLTYFQNEAQLEKSRLLSDRFSAERPKGSFSTLEIQRTEQGDSAMYLCASSLDVGDWETQYFGPGTRLLVL.

This chain connects TRBV11-2 to TRBJ2-3; no firm D call. Trimming removed 1 base at V and 2 bases at J, with 7 bases between. The CDR3 spans 14 residues. CDR1 is SGHAT, CDR2 FQNNGV, per germline. Here the CDR3 reads CASSLAQLTDTQYF. CDR3 nucleotide sequence: TGTGCCAGCAGCTTAGCTCAGCTCACAGATACGCAGTATTTT.

The J gene is TRBJ1-4, the V gene TRBV15; 8 bases align to TRBD1. The CDR3 is 16 residues long. V shed 0 bases, J shed 7 bases, and the junction held 7 bases outside the gene matches. Germline V gene sequence: CDR1 LNHNV, CDR2 YYDKDF (reference sequence). CDR3 loop: CATSRDRTGSGEKLFF. The CDR3 region has the DNA TGTGCCACCAGCAGAGATCGGACAGGGAGCGGTGAAAAACTGTTTTTT.

By proportion, this clone is large (0.1 to 1%). Here the CDR3 reads CASSSGGFDQPQHF. The DNA of the CDR3 is TGTGCCAGCAGCTCAGGGGGATTCGATCAGCCCCAGCATTTT. The chain joins TRBV7-9 to TRBJ1-5, with 7 nucleotides matching TRBD1. The CDR3 contains 14 residues. Losses at the gene ends were 4 bases for V and 5 bases for J; bases not matched to a gene: 5. Germline V CDR1 and CDR2: SEHNR, FQNEAQ (reference sequence).

The sample holds a few counts of this clone. The rearrangement links TRBV6-5 to TRBJ1-3; TRBD1 matches at 7 bases. Unmatched junction bases numbered 9, after V lost 0 bases and J lost 7 bases. Germline loops: CDR1 MNHEY, CDR2 SVGAGI. There are 16 residues in the CDR3. The DNA of the CDR3 is TGTGCCAGCAGTTACTCGATGCGGACAGGTCGGAACACCATATATTTT. It is translated as CASSYSMRTGRNTIYF.

This rearrangement joins TRBV2 to TRBJ1-2; 7 bases are a match to TRBD1. CDR3 length equals 17 residues. CDR1 SNHLY and CDR2 FYNNEI come from the germline V gene. V gave up 4 bases and J gave up 0 bases; unmatched junction bases: 11. In DNA form, the CDR3 reads TGTGCCAGCAGTGTCCTCCCGGGACAGAAAGCTAACTATGGCTACACCTTC. Amino acids: CASSVLPGQKANYGYTF.

The chain couples TRBV21-1 to TRBJ1-2; the table gives TRBD1 as D, unverified against the DNA. TRBV21-1 is shown as a pseudogene. The CDR3 contains 16 residues. The CDR3 loop is CASSKRWQGDAYGYTF. CDR3 nucleotide sequence: TGTGCCAGCAGCAAACGGTGGCAGGGGGACGCCTATGGCTACACCTTC.

This chain connects TRBV5-4 to TRBJ2-7; 10 bases map to TRBD1. The CDR3 contains 16 residues. The trim removed 4 bases at V and 1 base at J, leaving 8 bases unmatched. Per germline, CDR1 SGHNT and CDR2 YYREEE (reference sequence). The CDR3 loop is CASSTGTGDWSYEQYF. The CDR3 nucleotides are TGTGCCAGCAGCACTGGGACAGGGGACTGGTCCTACGAGCAGTACTTC.

The chain employs TRBV5-1 and TRBJ2-2, with D perhaps given as TRBD1 or TRBD2 (6 bases each). Germline V CDR1 and CDR2: SGHRS, YFSETQ. This CDR3 spans 13 amino acids. Trimming removed 4 bases from V and 7 bases from J, with 11 bases in between. CDR3 sequence reads: CASSPEGGGELFF. As DNA, the CDR3 is TGCGCCAGCAGCCCGGAGGGGGGCGGGGAGCTGTTTTTT.

This clone showed up just a few times. The rearrangement links TRBV10-3 to TRBJ2-5; D gene ambiguous. V dropped 5 bases and J dropped 3 bases, with 7 bases sitting between them. The CDR3 consists of 12 residues. The germline gives CDR1 ENHRY, CDR2 SYGVKD. CDR3 sequence (DNA): TGTGCCATCAGTTCGACGGAAGAGACCCAGTACTTC. Protein sequence: CAISSTEETQYF.

The V call is TRBV27, the J call TRBJ1-5; the match to TRBD1 covers 7 bases. This CDR3 contains 17 residues. With V trimmed by 3 bases and J by 1 base, 9 bases remained unmatched. The V gene's germline CDR1 is MNHEY and CDR2 SMNVEV (reference sequence). This chain's CDR3 is CASSFHKGAESNQPQHF. The CDR3 coding sequence is TGTGCCAGCAGTTTCCACAAGGGGGCGGAGAGCAATCAGCCCCAGCATTTT.

J is TRBJ1-6 and V is TRBV19; no firm D call. Trimming cost V 2 bases and J 6 bases, with 8 bases left between them. Germline assignment: CDR1 LNHDA and CDR2 SQIVND (reference sequence). This CDR3 comprises 14 residues. CDR3 sequence reads: CASSIRSPNSPLHF. In nucleotides, the CDR3 is TGTGCCAGTAGTATAAGGAGCCCTAATTCACCCCTCCACTTT.

This clone was detected a few times. The J gene is TRBJ1-5, the V gene TRBV6-1; D gene uncertain. CDR1 is MNHNS and CDR2 is SASEGT in the germline V gene. The CDR3 length is 12 residues. Between the trimmed V and J ends, which lost 8 bases and 4 bases, there was a span of 9 bases. The CDR3 DNA reads TGTGCCAGCGTGGACTGGAATCAGCCCCAGCATTTT. Protein sequence: CASVDWNQPQHF.

The chain employs TRBV6-1 and TRBJ2-1, with D possibly being TRBD2 (6 bases). Germline V gives CDR1 MNHNS, CDR2 SASEGT. This CDR3 spans 16 amino acids. Trimming took off 1 base at V and 0 bases at J, with 10 bases between the two ends. The CDR3 here is CASSEDGGSSYNEQFF. CDR3 DNA: TGTGCCAGCAGTGAAGACGGGGGAAGCTCCTACAATGAGCAGTTCTTC.

J is TRBJ1-3 and V is TRBV5-1; no definite D call. The CDR3 extends over 13 amino acids. Trimming removed 0 bases from V and 9 bases from J, with 10 bases in between. Germline CDR1 reads SGHRS; CDR2 reads YFSETQ. The CDR3 is CASSLDGEGTIYF. CDR3 sequence (DNA): TGCGCCAGCAGCTTGGATGGGGAGGGCACCATATATTTT. The full variable domain, rest sourced from reference TRBV5-1 and TRBJ1-3, is KAGVTQTPRYLIKTRGQQVTLSCSPISGHRSVSWYQQTPGQGLQFLFEYFSETQRNKGNFPGRFSGRQFSNSRSEMNVSTLELGDSALYLCASSLDGEGTIYFGEGSWLTVV.

This clone was observed a handful of times. The rearrangement uses TRBV29-1 and TRBJ1-2; D not resolved. V was trimmed by 5 bases and J by 8 bases, leaving 12 bases between them. This CDR3 region has 11 residues. Per germline, CDR1 SQVTM and CDR2 ANQGSEA. In DNA, the CDR3 is TGCAGCGTTTCCCTCGGGTGGGGCTACACCTTC. It translates to CSVSLGWGYTF.